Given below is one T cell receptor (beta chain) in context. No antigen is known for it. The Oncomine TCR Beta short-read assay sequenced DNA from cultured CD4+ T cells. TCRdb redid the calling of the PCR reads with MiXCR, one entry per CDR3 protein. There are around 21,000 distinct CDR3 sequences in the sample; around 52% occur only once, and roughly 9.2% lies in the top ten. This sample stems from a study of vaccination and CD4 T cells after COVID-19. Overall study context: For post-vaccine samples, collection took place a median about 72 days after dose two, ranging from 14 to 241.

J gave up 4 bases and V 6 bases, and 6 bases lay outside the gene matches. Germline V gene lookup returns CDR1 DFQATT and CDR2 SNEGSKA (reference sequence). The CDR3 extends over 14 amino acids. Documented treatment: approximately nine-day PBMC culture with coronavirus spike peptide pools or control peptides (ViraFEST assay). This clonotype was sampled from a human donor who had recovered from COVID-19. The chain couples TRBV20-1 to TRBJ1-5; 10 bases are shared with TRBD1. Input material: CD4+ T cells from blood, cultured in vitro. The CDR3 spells CSARTGGPNQPQHF. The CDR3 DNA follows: TGCAGTGCACGGACAGGGGGTCCAAATCAGCCCCAGCATTTT.